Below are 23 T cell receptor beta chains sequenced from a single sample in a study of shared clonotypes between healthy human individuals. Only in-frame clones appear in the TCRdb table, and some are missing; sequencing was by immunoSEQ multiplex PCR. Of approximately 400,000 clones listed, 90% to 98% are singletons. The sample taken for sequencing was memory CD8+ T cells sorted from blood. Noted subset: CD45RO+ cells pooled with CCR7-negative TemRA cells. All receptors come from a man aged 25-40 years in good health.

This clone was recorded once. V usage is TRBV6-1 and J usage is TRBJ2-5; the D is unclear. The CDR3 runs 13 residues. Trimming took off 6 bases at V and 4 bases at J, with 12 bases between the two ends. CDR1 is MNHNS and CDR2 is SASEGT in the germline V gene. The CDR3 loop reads CASSVRDRETQYF. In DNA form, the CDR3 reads TGTGCCAGCAGCGTACGAGATAGAGAGACCCAGTACTTC.

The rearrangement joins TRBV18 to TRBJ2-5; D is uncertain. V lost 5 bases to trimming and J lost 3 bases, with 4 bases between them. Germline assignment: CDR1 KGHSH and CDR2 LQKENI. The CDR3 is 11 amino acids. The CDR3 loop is CASSDKETQYF. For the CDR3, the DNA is TGTGCCAGCTCAGATAAAGAGACCCAGTACTTC.

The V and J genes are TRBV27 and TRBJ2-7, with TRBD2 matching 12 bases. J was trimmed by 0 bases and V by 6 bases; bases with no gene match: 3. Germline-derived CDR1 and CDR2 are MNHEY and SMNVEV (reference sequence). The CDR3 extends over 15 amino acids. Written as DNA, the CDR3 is TGTGCCAGCAGGCGGACTAGCGGGGCCTCCTACGAGCAGTACTTC. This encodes CASRRTSGASYEQYF.

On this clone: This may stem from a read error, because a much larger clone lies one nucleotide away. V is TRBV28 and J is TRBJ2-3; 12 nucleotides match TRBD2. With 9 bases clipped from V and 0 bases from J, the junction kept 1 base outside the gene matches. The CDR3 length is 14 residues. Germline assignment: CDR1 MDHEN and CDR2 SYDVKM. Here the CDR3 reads CASGTSGSTDTQYF. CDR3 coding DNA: TGTGCCAGTGGGACTAGCGGGAGCACAGATACGCAGTATTTT.

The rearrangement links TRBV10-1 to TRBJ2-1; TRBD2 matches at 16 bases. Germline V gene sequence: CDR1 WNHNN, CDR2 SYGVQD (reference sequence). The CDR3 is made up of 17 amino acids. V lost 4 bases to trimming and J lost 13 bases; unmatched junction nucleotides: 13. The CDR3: CASSARAPGTSGREQFF. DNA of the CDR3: TGCGCCAGCAGTGCGAGGGCCCCCGGGACTAGCGGGAGGGAACAGTTCTTC.

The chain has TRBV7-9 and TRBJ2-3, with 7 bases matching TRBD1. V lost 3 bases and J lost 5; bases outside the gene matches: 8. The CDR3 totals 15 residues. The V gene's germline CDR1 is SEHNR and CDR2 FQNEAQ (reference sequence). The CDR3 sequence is CASSFRQGVLDTQYF. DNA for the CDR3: TGTGCCAGCAGCTTCAGACAGGGAGTGTTAGATACGCAGTATTTT.

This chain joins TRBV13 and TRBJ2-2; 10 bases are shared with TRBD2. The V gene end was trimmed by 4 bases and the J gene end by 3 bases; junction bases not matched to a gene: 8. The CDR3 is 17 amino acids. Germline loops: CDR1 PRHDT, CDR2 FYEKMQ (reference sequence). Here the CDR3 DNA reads TGTGCCAGCAGCTCGCAACCGGGACTAGCGTACACCGGGGAGCTGTTTTTT. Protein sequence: CASSSQPGLAYTGELFF.

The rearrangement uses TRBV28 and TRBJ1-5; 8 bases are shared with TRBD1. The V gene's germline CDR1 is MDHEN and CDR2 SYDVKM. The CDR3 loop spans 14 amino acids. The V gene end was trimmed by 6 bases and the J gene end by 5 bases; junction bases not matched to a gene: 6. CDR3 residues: CASSRQGWYQPQHF. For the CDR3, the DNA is TGTGCCAGCAGCCGACAGGGGTGGTATCAGCCCCAGCATTTT.

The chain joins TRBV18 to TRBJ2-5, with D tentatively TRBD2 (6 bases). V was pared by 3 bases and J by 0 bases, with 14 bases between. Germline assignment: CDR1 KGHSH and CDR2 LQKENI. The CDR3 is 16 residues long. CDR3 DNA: TGTGCCAGCTCACCGGGGGGAGCATTGTACCAAGAGACCCAGTACTTC. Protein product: CASSPGGALYQETQYF.

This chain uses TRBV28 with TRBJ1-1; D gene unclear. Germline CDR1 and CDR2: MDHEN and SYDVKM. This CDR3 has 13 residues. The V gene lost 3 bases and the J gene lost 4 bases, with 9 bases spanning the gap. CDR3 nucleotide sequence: TGTGCCAGCAGTTTGTGGCAGCTCACTGAAGCTTTCTTT. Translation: CASSLWQLTEAFF.

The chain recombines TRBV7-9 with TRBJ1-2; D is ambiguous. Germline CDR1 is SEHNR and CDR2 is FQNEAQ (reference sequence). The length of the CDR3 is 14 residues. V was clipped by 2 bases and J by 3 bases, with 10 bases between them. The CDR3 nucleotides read TGTGCCAGCAGCTTACGGCAGGACTACTATGGCTACACCTTC. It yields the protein CASSLRQDYYGYTF.

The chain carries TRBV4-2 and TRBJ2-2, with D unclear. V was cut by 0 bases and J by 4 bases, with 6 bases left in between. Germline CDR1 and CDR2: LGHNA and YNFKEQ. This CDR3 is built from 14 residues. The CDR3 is CASSQEAFTGELFF. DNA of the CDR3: TGTGCCAGCAGCCAAGAAGCGTTCACCGGGGAGCTGTTTTTT.

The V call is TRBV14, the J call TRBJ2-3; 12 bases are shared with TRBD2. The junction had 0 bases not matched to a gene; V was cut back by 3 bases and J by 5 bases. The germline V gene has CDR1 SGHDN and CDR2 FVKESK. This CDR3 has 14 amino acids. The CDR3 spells CASSQGLAGDTQYF. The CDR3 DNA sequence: TGTGCCAGCAGCCAGGGACTAGCGGGAGATACGCAGTATTTT.

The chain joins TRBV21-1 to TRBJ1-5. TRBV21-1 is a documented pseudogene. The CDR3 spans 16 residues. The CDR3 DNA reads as TGTGCCAGCAGCCCCCGGGCGGGGTTGTGCAATCAGCCCCAGCATTTT. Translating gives CASSPRAGLCNQPQHF.

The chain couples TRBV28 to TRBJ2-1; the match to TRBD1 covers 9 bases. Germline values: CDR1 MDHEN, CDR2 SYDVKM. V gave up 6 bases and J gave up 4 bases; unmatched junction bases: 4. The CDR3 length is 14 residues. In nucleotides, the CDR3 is TGTGCCAGCAGAACAGGGGGCCTTTACAATGAGCAGTTCTTC. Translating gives CASRTGGLYNEQFF.

CDR3 residues: CASSPGLAGGRETQYF. The CDR3 DNA is TGTGCCAGCAGCCCGGGTTTGGCGGGGGGTCGCGAGACCCAGTACTTC. The V call is TRBV11-3, the J call TRBJ2-5, with 8 bases matching TRBD2. This CDR3 contains 16 residues. With 5 bases clipped from V and 5 bases from J, the junction kept 13 bases outside the gene matches. From germline, CDR1 is SGHNT and CDR2 YENEEA.

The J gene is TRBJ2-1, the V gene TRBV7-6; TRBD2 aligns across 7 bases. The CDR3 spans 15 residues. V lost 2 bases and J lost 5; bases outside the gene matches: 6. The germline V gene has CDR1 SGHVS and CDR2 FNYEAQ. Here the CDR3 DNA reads TGTGCCAGCAGCTTATCGCGGGGGAATAACAATGAGCAGTTCTTC. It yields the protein CASSLSRGNNNEQFF.

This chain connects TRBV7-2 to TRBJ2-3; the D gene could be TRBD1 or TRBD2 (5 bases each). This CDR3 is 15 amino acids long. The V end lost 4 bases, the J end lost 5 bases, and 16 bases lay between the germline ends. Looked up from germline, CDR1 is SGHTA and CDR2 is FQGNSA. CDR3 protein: CASSSVAGQGDTQYF. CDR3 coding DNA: TGTGCCAGCAGCTCTGTGGCGGGTCAGGGAGATACGCAGTATTTT.

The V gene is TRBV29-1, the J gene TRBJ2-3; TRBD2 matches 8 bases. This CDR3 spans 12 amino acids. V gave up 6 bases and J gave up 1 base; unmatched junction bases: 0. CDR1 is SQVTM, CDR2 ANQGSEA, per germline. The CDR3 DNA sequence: TGCAGCGTACTAGCGGGCACAGATACGCAGTATTTT. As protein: CSVLAGTDTQYF.

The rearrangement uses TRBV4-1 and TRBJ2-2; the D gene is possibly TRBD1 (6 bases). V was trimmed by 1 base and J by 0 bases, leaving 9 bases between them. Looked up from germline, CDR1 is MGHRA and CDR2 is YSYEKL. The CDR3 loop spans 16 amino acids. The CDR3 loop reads CASSQATGSNTGELFF. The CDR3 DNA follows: TGCGCCAGCAGCCAAGCAACAGGGTCGAACACCGGGGAGCTGTTTTTT.

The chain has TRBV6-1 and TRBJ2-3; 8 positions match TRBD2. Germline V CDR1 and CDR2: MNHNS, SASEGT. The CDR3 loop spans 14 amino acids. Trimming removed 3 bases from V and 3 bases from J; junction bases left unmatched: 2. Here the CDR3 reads CASSDKRETDTQYF. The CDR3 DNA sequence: TGTGCCAGCAGTGATAAGCGGGAGACAGATACGCAGTATTTT.

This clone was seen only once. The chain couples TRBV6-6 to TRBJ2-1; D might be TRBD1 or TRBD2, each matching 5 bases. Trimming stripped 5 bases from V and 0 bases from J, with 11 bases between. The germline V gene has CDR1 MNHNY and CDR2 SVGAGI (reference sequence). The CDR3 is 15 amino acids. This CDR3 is CASSRKGSSYNEQFF. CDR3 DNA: TGTGCCAGCAGTCGGAAGGGGAGCTCCTACAATGAGCAGTTCTTC.

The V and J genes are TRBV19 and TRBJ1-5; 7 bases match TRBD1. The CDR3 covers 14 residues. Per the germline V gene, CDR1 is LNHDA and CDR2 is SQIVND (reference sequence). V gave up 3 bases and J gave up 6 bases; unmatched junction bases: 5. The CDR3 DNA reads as TGTGCCAGTAGTATCCGACAGGGTTTTCAGCCCCAGCATTTT. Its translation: CASSIRQGFQPQHF.